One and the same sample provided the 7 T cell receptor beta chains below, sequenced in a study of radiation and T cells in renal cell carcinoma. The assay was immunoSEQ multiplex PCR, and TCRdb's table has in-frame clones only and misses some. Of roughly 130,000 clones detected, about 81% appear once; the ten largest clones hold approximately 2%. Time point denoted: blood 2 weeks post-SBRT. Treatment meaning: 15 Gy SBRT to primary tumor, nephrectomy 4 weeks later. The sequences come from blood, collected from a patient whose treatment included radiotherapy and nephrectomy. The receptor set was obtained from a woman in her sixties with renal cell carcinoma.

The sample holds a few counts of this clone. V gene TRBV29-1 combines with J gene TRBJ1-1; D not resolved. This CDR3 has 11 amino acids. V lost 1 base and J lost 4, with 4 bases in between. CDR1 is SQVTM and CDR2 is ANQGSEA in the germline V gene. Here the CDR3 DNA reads TGCAGCGTTGAAGGGGCCACTGAAGCTTTCTTT. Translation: CSVEGATEAFF. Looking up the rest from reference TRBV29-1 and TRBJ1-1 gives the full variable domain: SAVISQKPSRDICQRGTSLTIQCQVDSQVTMMFWYRQQPGQSLTLIATANQGSEATYESGFVIDKFPISRPNLTFSTLTVSNMSPEDSSIYLCSVEGATEAFFGQGTRLTVV.

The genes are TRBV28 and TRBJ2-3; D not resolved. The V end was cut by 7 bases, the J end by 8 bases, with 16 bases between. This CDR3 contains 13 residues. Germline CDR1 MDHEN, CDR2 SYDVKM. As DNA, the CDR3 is TGTGCCAGCACCCGGAATCCCTTCGGTACGCAGTATTTT. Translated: CASTRNPFGTQYF.

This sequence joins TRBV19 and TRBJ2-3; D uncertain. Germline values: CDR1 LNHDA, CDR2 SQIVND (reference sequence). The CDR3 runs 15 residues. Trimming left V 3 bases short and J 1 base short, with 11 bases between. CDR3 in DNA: TGTGCCAGTAGTATTAGCCCGTCCGGCACAGATACGCAGTATTTT. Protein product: CASSISPSGTDTQYF.

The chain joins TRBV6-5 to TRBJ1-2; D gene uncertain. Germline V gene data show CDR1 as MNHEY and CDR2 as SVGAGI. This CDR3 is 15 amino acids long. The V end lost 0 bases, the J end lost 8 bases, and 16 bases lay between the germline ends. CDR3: CASSYSGREVQGYTF. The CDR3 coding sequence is TGTGCCAGCAGTTACTCGGGGAGGGAGGTTCAGGGCTACACCTTC.

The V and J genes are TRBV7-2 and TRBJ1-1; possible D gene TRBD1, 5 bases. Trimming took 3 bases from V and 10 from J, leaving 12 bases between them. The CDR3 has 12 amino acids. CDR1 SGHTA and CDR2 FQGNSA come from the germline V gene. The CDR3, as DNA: TGTGCCAGCAGCTTCCGGGACCCCAGAGCTTTCTTT. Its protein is CASSFRDPRAFF. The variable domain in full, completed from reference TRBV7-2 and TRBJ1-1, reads GAGVSQSPSNKVTEKGKDVELRCDPISGHTALYWYRQSLGQGLEFLIYFQGNSAPDKSGLPSDRFSAERTGGSVSTLTIQRTQQEDSAVYLCASSFRDPRAFFGQGTRLTVV.

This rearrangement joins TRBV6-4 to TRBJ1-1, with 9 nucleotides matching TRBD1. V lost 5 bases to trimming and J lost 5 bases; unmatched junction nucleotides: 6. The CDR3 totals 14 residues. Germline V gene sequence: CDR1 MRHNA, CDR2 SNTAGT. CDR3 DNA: TGTGCCAGCAGTCGACAGGGGGAGGGGACTGAAGCTTTCTTT. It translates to CASSRQGEGTEAFF.

The CDR3, as DNA: TGTGCCAGCAGCTCCCGGGACGCCTATGGCTACACCTTC. It encodes CASSSRDAYGYTF. This chain joins TRBV7-2 and TRBJ1-2, with D tentatively TRBD1 (5 bases). In germline, CDR1 is SGHTA, CDR2 FQGNSA. Trimming cost V 4 bases and J 4 bases, with 10 bases left between them. This CDR3 region has 13 residues.